Below, 25 T cell receptor beta chains from the same sample are listed, as sequenced in a study of T cells in localized non-small cell lung cancer. The protocol was immunoSEQ multiplex PCR, while the TCRdb copy is restricted to in-frame clones and leaves out a portion. The sample has about 3,400 clones; around 21% are singletons. This material consisted of lung tumor tissue, taken before any cancer treatment. The source is a man aged 18 to 49 with stage II lung adenocarcinoma.

This clone turned up a few times. The chain joins TRBV11-3 to TRBJ2-7; the D is unclear. The CDR3 extends over 14 amino acids. Germline V gene lookup returns CDR1 SGHNT and CDR2 YENEEA. Trimming removed 4 bases from V and 1 base from J, with 11 bases in between. The CDR3 reads CASSYYENSYEQYF. CDR3 DNA: TGTGCCAGCAGCTATTACGAAAATTCCTACGAGCAGTACTTC.

The chain links TRBV5-1 to TRBJ1-1; D call uncertain. The CDR3 is 16 residues long. The germline V and J ends were trimmed by 7 bases and 8 bases, with 27 bases remaining between them. From germline, CDR1 is SGHRS and CDR2 YFSETQ. The CDR3 is CASRTSSRAETREAFF. The CDR3, as DNA: TGCGCCAGCCGCACATCAAGTAGAGCCGAAACTCGCGAAGCTTTCTTT.

This chain uses TRBV14 with TRBJ1-2, with a weak D call TRBD1 (6 bases). This CDR3 has 17 amino acids. Germline V CDR1 and CDR2: SGHDN, FVKESK. With 0 bases removed from V and 4 bases from J, the gap between germline ends came to 18 bases. For the CDR3, the DNA is TGTGCCAGCAGCCAAGACTCTACGCTGGACAGTCCCTATGGCTACACCTTC. Encoded protein: CASSQDSTLDSPYGYTF.

V usage is TRBV29-1 and J usage is TRBJ2-5, with 8 positions matching TRBD2. Germline V gives CDR1 SQVTM, CDR2 ANQGSEA. The CDR3 is 14 amino acids. The V and J ends lost 6 bases and 5 bases, in that order; junction bases with no gene match: 11. CDR3 residues: CSVGPSGGGETQYF. In DNA, the CDR3 is TGCAGCGTGGGACCAAGCGGGGGAGGGGAGACCCAGTACTTC. Drawing the rest from reference TRBV29-1 and TRBJ2-5, the complete variable domain is SAVISQKPSRDICQRGTSLTIQCQVDSQVTMMFWYRQQPGQSLTLIATANQGSEATYESGFVIDKFPISRPNLTFSTLTVSNMSPEDSSIYLCSVGPSGGGETQYFGPGTRLLVL.

The chain couples TRBV6-8 to TRBJ1-5; 10 bases are shared with TRBD1. Germline V gives CDR1 MNHGY, CDR2 SAAAGT. The CDR3 covers 17 residues. The J segment lost 7 bases and the V segment lost 6 bases, leaving 15 bases of the junction unmatched. The CDR3 loop is CASRRETGGLRQQPQHF. CDR3 DNA sequence: TGTGCCAGCAGAAGAGAGACAGGGGGCCTCCGCCAGCAGCCCCAGCATTTT.

The gene calls are TRBV9 and TRBJ1-1, with D possibly TRBD1 on 5 matching bases. Trimming shortened V by 3 bases and J by 2 bases, and 20 bases separated the two germline ends. The germline V gene encodes CDR1 SGDLS and CDR2 YYNGEE. The CDR3 extends over 17 amino acids. Here the CDR3 DNA reads TGTGCCAGCAGCGCGAGCCCAAGAGACAGTCTAAACACTGAAGCTTTCTTT. Amino acids: CASSASPRDSLNTEAFF.

This clone was counted only a few times. The genes are TRBV6-8 and TRBJ2-5; 12 bases map to TRBD1. V trimming: 6 bases; J trimming: 5 bases; junction bases outside the gene matches: 7. Germline loops: CDR1 MNHGY, CDR2 SAAAGT. The CDR3 contains 15 residues. CDR3 in amino acids: CASRPGQGAGETQYF. CDR3 DNA sequence: TGTGCCAGCAGACCGGGACAGGGGGCCGGGGAGACCCAGTACTTC.

The gene calls are TRBV14 and TRBJ2-3; possibly TRBD1 for D (6 bases). The ends were cut back, 4 bases at V and 0 bases at J, with 11 bases in the middle. The CDR3 is 15 residues long. The germline V gene has CDR1 SGHDN and CDR2 FVKESK. The CDR3 DNA follows: TGTGCCAGCAGCCGCCGACAGGTTAGCACAGATACGCAGTATTTT. Translating it yields CASSRRQVSTDTQYF.

The gene calls are TRBV11-3 and TRBJ2-7; TRBD2 agrees at 13 bases. CDR1 is SGHNT, CDR2 YENEEA, per germline. The CDR3 length is 14 residues. Unmatched junction bases numbered 8, after V lost 8 bases and J lost 7 bases. The CDR3 sequence is CASATSGGPLEQYF. The CDR3 nucleotides are TGTGCCAGCGCGACTAGCGGGGGGCCCCTAGAGCAGTACTTC.

This chain connects TRBV10-3 to TRBJ2-7; D is perhaps TRBD2 (5 bases). Trimming left V 11 bases short and J 6 bases short, with 23 bases between. CDR1 and CDR2 (germline): ENHRY, SYGVKD. This CDR3 contains 14 residues. The DNA of the CDR3 is TGTGCCCCGGGGTGGCCTCCCGGGCCCTTCGAGCAGTACTTC. This translates into CAPGWPPGPFEQYF.

This clone was seen a handful of times. This sequence joins TRBV28 and TRBJ1-2; D remains unclear. CDR1 is MDHEN, CDR2 SYDVKM, per germline. V lost 6 bases and J 6 bases, leaving 20 bases between the germline ends. There are 15 residues in the CDR3. The CDR3 DNA is TGTGCCAGCAGACCAACGGGCCAACCTACGGATGGCTACACCTTC. Translation gives CASRPTGQPTDGYTF.

This clone was picked up a small number of times. V usage is TRBV6-8 and J usage is TRBJ1-6; 7 nucleotides agree with TRBD1. With V trimmed by 7 bases and J by 7 bases, 10 bases remained unmatched. Germline-derived CDR1 and CDR2 are MNHGY and SAAAGT. The CDR3 is made up of 15 amino acids. CDR3 bases: TGTGCCAGCACCCAGCCGGGGACAGCCAATTCACCCCTCCACTTT. This sequence encodes CASTQPGTANSPLHF.

This clone has more than one count but fewer than ten. J is TRBJ1-5 and V is TRBV6-8, with 8 bases matching TRBD1. Per germline, CDR1 MNHGY and CDR2 SAAAGT. The trim removed 7 bases at V and 4 bases at J, leaving 9 bases unmatched. This CDR3 has 15 amino acids. The CDR3 loop is CASKVSDRGNQPQHF. As DNA, the CDR3 is TGTGCCAGCAAAGTAAGTGACAGGGGAAATCAGCCCCAGCATTTT.

This clone appeared a few times. The rearrangement uses TRBV10-1 and TRBJ1-3, with 9 bases that match TRBD1. The trim removed 10 bases at V and 0 bases at J, leaving 1 base unmatched. The CDR3 loop spans 13 amino acids. From germline, CDR1 is WNHNN and CDR2 SYGVQD (reference sequence). CDR3 protein: CAIQGASGNTIYF. The CDR3 DNA follows: TGCGCCATACAGGGGGCCTCTGGAAACACCATATATTTT.

This chain links TRBV29-1 with TRBJ1-4, with D perhaps matching TRBD1 (5 bases). Trimming shortened V by 3 bases and J by 7 bases, and 18 bases separated the two germline ends. CDR3 length: 15 residues. Germline V lookup: CDR1 SQVTM, CDR2 ANQGSEA. The CDR3 spells CSVDRNGASGEKLFF. For the CDR3, the DNA is TGCAGCGTTGATAGAAATGGGGCCAGCGGTGAAAAACTGTTTTTT.

Written as DNA, the CDR3 is TGTGCCAGCAGCAGGGGGGGCCAGACAGATACGCAGTATTTT. Translation: CASSRGGQTDTQYF. V and J are TRBV11-3 and TRBJ2-3, with TRBD2 as a possible D gene (7 bases). CDR3 length: 14 residues. The germline CDR1 and CDR2 sequences are SGHNT and YENEEA. Trimming removed 5 bases at V and 3 bases at J, with 12 bases between.

V gene TRBV11-3 combines with J gene TRBJ1-2; a weak D match, TRBD1 (5 bases). This CDR3 is 14 amino acids long. V was pared by 1 base and J by 4 bases, with 10 bases between. From germline, CDR1 is SGHNT and CDR2 YENEEA. CDR3 region: CASSLGGVGYGYTF. CDR3 nucleotide sequence: TGTGCCAGCAGCTTAGGGGGGGTTGGCTATGGCTACACCTTC.

The table lists this clone with a few counts. The CDR3 DNA reads as TGCGCCAGCAGCCAAGATCTAGCGGGAGGGTCAGATACGCAGTATTTT. This translates into CASSQDLAGGSDTQYF. The genes are TRBV23-1 and TRBJ2-3, with TRBD2 identical over 12 bases. TRBV23-1 is identified as an open reading frame with a role that is uncertain. CDR3 size: 16 residues. Losses at the gene ends were 6 bases for V and 4 bases for J; bases not matched to a gene: 8.

This clone came up a few times. The genes are TRBV28 and TRBJ1-2; D possibly corresponds to TRBD1 (5 bases). The germline V gene has CDR1 MDHEN and CDR2 SYDVKM. CDR3 size: 15 residues. V was shortened by 1 base and J by 3 bases, with 12 bases between the two germline ends. The CDR3 sequence: CASSLSFRAYYGYTF. The CDR3 coding sequence is TGTGCCAGCAGTTTATCTTTCAGGGCCTACTATGGCTACACCTTC.

In its sample, this clone ranks as medium-sized. This chain links TRBV6-8 with TRBJ1-2; possibly TRBD1 for D (6 bases). The CDR3 length is 13 residues. V was shortened by 5 bases and J by 6 bases, with 13 bases between the two germline ends. Germline CDR1 is MNHGY and CDR2 is SAAAGT. In DNA, the CDR3 is TGTGCCAGCAGTCTAACAGGGTCTGATGGCTACACCTTC. Translated, it gives CASSLTGSDGYTF.

This clone came up a few times. V is TRBV1 and J is TRBJ2-7; the table's D call of TRBD2 was not tested on the DNA. TRBV1 is shown as a pseudogene. The CDR3 consists of 16 residues. This CDR3 is CASRAPKTGGRNEQYF. The CDR3 nucleotides are TGCGCCAGCAGGGCCCCAAAGACGGGGGGGCGGAACGAGCAGTACTTC.

This clone was counted a few times. For the CDR3, the DNA is TGTGCCAGCAGTTTTCCGGGACAGGGGCGCTGGACTGAAGCTTTCTTT. Translating gives CASSFPGQGRWTEAFF. The chain employs TRBV6-8 and TRBJ1-1, with TRBD1 matching 10 bases. V was clipped by 4 bases and J by 5 bases; unmatched bases: 10. CDR1 and CDR2 (germline): MNHGY, SAAAGT. The CDR3 is 16 amino acids.

Only a few counts were recorded for this clone. This chain joins TRBV7-6 and TRBJ2-3; 7 positions match TRBD1. Trimming took 11 bases from V and 0 from J; bases not matched to a gene: 8. Germline CDR1 and CDR2: SGHVS and FNYEAQ. The CDR3 totals 14 residues. CDR3 sequence: CAGQTGPSTDTQYF. CDR3 DNA sequence: TGTGCCGGTCAGACAGGGCCCAGCACAGATACGCAGTATTTT.

J is TRBJ2-5 and V is TRBV9; D uncertain. Germline CDR1 is SGDLS and CDR2 is YYNGEE. The CDR3 has 13 amino acids. V lost 5 bases and J 4 bases, leaving 12 bases between the germline ends. The CDR3 DNA sequence: TGTGCCAGCAGTGTTCAGATTCCAGAGACCCAGTACTTC. This translates into CASSVQIPETQYF.

This rearrangement joins TRBV9 to TRBJ1-2; no firm D call. V shed 7 bases and J shed 1 base, with 14 bases lying between them. The CDR3 spans 14 residues. Germline values: CDR1 SGDLS, CDR2 YYNGEE. The CDR3: CASVPSGYNYGYTF. CDR3 nucleotides: TGTGCCAGCGTCCCTTCGGGGTATAACTATGGCTACACCTTC.